This note documents a single T cell receptor (beta chain) sequence. Its specificity is not known. The data originate from a study of T cell responses to AZD1222 COVID-19 vaccine. TCRdb's table, derived via immunoSEQ multiplex PCR, lists solely in-frame clones and lacks some. The table includes 150,000 to 200,000 clones, 85% to 90% detected once. This CDR3 has 14 residues. Trimming took 4 bases from V and 9 from J; bases not matched to a gene: 6. Per the germline V gene, CDR1 is MDHEN and CDR2 is SYDVKM. Points from the study as a whole: Possibly, clonal diversity was underestimated; donors were largely white British and included more females. Baseline seropositivity occurred in only six or seven AZD1222 recipients. After the peak T cell response, and only then, were repertoires sampled. Reportedly, close to half of spike-specific TCRs are directed against unmutated variant regions.

The TCR originated in an adult in good health. The V gene is TRBV28, the J gene TRBJ1-5; 10 bases agree with TRBD1. The sequencing here drew on peripheral blood, taken on day 0 of MenACWY control vaccination. The CDR3 nucleotides are TGTGCCAGCAGTTCCAGACAGGGGGCAGGGCCCCAGCATTTT. It encodes CASSSRQGAGPQHF.